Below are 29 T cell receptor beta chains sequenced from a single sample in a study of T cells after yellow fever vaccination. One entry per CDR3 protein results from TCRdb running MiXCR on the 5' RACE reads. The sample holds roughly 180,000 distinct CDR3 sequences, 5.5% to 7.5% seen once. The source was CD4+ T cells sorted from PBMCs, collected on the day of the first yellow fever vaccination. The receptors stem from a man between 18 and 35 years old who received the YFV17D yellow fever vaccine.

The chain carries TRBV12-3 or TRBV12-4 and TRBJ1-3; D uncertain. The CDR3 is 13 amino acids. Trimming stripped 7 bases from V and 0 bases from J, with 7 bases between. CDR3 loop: CASTRNSGNTIYF. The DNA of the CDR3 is TGTGCCAGCACTCGAAACTCTGGAAACACCATATATTTT.

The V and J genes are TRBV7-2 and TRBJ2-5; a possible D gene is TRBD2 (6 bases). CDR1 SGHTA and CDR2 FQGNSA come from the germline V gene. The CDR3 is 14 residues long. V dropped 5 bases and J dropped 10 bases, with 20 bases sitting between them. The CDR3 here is CASSGPGTPWDQYF. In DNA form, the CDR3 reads TGTGCCAGCAGCGGCCCTGGGACTCCCTGGGACCAGTACTTC.

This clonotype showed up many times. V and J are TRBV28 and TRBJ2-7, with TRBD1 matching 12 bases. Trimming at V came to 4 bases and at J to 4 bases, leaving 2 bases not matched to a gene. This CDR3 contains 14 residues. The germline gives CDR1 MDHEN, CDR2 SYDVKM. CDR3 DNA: TGTGCCAGCAGTTCGGGACAGGGGGCGTACGAGCAGTACGTC. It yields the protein CASSSGQGAYEQYV.

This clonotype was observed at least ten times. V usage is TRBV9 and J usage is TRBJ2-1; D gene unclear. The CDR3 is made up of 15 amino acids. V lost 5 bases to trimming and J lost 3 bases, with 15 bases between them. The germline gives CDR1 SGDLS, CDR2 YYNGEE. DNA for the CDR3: TGTGCCAGCAGTCCTAATGGGTGGAACTACAATGAGCAGTTCTTC. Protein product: CASSPNGWNYNEQFF.

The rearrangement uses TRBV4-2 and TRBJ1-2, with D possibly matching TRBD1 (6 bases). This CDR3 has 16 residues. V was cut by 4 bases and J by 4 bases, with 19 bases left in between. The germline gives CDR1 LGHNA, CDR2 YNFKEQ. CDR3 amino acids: CASSRATGALSYGYTF. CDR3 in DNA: TGTGCCAGCAGCCGAGCGACAGGCGCCCTTAGCTATGGCTACACCTTC.

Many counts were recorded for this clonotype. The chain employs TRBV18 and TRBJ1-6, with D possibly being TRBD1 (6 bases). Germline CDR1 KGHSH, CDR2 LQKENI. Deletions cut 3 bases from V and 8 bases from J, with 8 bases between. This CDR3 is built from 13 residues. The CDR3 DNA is TGTGCCAGCTCACCCAACAGGGATTCACCCCTCCACTTT. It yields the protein CASSPNRDSPLHF. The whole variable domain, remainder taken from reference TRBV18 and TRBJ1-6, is NAGVMQNPRHLVRRRGQEARLRCSPMKGHSHVYWYRQLPEEGLKFMVYLQKENIIDESGMPKERFSAEFPKEGPSILRIQQVVRGDSAAYFCASSPNRDSPLHFGNGTRLTVT.

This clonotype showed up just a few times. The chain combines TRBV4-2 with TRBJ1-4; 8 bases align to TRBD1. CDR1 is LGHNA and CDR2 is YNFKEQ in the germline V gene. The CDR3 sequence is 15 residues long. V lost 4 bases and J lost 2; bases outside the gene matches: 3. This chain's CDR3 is CASSPDRGTNEKLFF. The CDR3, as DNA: TGTGCCAGCAGCCCAGACAGGGGTACTAATGAAAAACTGTTTTTT.

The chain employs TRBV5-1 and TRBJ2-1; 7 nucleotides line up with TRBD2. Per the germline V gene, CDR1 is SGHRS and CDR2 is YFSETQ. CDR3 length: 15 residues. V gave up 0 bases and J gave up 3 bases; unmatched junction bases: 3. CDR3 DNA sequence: TGCGCCAGCAGCTTGGATGGGGGGGGCTACAATGAGCAGTTCTTC. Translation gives CASSLDGGGYNEQFF.

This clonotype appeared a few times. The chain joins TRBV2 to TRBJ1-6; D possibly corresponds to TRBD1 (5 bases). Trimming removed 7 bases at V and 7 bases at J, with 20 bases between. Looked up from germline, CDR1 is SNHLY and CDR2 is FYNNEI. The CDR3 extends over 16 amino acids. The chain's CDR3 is CASNGEKGFKNSPLHF. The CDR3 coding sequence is TGTGCCAGCAACGGAGAGAAGGGGTTTAAAAATTCACCCCTCCACTTT.

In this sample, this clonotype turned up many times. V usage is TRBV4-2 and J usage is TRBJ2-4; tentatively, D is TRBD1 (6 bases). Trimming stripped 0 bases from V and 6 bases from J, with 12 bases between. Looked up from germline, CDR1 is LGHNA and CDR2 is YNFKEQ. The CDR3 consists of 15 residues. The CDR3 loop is CASSQDGGSANIQYF. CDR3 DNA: TGTGCCAGCAGCCAAGATGGGGGCTCGGCAAACATTCAGTACTTC.

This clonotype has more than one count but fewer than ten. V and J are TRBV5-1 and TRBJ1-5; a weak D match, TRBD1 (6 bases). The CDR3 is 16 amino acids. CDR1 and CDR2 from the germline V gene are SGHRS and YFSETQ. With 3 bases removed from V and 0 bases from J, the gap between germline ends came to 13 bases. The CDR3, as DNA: TGCGCCAGCAGCTCTGGAGAGGGGGGTAGCAATCAGCCCCAGCATTTT. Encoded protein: CASSSGEGGSNQPQHF.

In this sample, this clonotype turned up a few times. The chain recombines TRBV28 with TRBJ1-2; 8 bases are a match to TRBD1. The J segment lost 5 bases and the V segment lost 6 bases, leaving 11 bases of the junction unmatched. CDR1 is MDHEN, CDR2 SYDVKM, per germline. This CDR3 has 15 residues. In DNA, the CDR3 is TGTGCCAGCAGACGCCCGACAGGGGAGGGGTATGGCTACACCTTC. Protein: CASRRPTGEGYGYTF.

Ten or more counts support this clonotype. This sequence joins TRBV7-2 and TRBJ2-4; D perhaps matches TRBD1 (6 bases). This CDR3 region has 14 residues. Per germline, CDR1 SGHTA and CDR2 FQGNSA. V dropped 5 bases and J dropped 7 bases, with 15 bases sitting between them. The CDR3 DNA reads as TGTGCCAGCAGCGAGCAAACAGGGACCAACATTCAGTACTTC. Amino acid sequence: CASSEQTGTNIQYF.

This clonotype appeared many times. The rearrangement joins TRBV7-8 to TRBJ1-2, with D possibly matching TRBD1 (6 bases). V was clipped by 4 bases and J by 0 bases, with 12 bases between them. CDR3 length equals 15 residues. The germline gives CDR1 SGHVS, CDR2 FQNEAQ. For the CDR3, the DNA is TGTGCCAGCAGCTCTTACAGGGAGACTAACTATGGCTACACCTTC. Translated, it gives CASSSYRETNYGYTF.

The CDR3 DNA follows: TGCGCCAGCAGCCAAGACCCAGCGAGGGTGGATAGCACAGATACGCAGTATTTT. Its translation: CASSQDPARVDSTDTQYF. The chain has TRBV4-1 and TRBJ2-3; TRBD2 might be the D (5 bases). This CDR3 comprises 18 residues. Germline loops: CDR1 MGHRA, CDR2 YSYEKL. The ends were cut back, 0 bases at V and 0 bases at J, with 16 bases in the middle.

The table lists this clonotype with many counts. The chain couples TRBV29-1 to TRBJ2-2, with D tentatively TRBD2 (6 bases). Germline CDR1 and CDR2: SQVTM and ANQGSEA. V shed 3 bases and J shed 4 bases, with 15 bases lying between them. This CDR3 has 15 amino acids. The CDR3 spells CSVDGARGSTGELFF. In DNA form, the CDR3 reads TGCAGCGTTGATGGGGCTCGGGGGAGCACCGGGGAGCTGTTTTTT.

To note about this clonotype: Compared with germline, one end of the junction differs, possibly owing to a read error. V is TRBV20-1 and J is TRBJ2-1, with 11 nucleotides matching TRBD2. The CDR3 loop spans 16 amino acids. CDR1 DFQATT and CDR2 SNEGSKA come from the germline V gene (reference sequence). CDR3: CCARAPSGGTYNEQFF. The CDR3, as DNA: TGCTGTGCTAGGGCGCCTAGCGGGGGGACCTACAATGAGCAGTTCTTC.

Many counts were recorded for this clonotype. CDR3 coding DNA: TGTGCCAGCAGCCTACAGGGATATGATTCACCCCTCCACTTT. Protein: CASSLQGYDSPLHF. The chain is built from TRBV5-6 and TRBJ1-6, with D perhaps TRBD1 (6 bases). Germline CDR1 is SGHDT and CDR2 is YYEEEE. This CDR3 has 14 residues. Deletions cut 4 bases from V and 8 bases from J, with 13 bases between.

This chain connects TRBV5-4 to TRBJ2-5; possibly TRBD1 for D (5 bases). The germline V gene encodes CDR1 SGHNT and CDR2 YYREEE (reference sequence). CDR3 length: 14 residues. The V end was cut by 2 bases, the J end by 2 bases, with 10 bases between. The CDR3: CASSFPGIQETQYF. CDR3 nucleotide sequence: TGTGCCAGCAGCTTCCCAGGGATTCAAGAGACCCAGTACTTC. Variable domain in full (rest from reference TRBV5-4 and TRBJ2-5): ETGVTQSPTHLIKTRGQQVTLRCSSQSGHNTVSWYQQALGQGPQFIFQYYREEENGRGNFPPRFSGLQFPNYSSELNVNALELDDSALYLCASSFPGIQETQYFGPGTRLLVL.

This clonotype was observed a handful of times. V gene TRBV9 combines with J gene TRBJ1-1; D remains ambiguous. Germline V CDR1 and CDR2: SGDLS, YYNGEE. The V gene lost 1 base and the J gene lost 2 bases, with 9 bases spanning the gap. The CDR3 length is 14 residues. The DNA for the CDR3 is TGTGCCAGCAGCGTACGATCGGTAAACACTGAAGCTTTCTTT. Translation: CASSVRSVNTEAFF.

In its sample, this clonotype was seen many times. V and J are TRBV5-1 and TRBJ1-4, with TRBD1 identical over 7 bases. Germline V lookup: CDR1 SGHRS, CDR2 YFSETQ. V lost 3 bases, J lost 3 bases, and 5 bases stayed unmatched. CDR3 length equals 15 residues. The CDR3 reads CASSSAGTANEKLFF. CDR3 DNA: TGCGCCAGCAGCTCAGCCGGGACAGCTAATGAAAAACTGTTTTTT.

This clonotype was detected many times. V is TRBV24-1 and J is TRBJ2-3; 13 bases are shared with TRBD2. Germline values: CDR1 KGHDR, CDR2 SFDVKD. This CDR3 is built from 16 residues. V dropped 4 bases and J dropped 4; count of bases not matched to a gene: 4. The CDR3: CATSDTLAGGPDTQYF. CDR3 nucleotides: TGTGCCACCAGTGACACACTAGCGGGGGGGCCAGATACGCAGTATTTT.

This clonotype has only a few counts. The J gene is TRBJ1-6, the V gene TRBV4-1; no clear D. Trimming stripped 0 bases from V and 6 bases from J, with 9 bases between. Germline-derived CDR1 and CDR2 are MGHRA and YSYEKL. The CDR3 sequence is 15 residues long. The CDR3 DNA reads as TGCGCCAGCAGCCAAGAAGCGCAGACTAATTCACCCCTCCACTTT. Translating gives CASSQEAQTNSPLHF.

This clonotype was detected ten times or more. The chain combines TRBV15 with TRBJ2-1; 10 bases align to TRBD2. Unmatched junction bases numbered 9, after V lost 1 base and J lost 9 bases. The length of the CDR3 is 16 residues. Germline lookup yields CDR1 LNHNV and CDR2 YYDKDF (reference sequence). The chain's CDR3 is CATSRALAGRSGEQFF. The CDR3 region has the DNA TGTGCCACCAGCAGAGCACTAGCGGGGAGATCCGGTGAGCAGTTCTTC.

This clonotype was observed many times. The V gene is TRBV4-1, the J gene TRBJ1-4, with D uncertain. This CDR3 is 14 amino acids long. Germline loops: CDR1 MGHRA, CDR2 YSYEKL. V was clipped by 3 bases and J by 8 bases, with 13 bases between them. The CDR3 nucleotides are TGCGCCAGCAGCCACGACCGAAGAAGGGAAAAACTGTTTTTT. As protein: CASSHDRRREKLFF.

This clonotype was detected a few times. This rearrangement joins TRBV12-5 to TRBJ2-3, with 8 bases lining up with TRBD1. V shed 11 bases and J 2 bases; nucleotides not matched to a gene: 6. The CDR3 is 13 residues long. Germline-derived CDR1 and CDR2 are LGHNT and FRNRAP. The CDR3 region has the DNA TGTGCTGGCTCGACAGGGGACACAGATACGCAGTATTTT. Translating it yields CAGSTGDTDTQYF.

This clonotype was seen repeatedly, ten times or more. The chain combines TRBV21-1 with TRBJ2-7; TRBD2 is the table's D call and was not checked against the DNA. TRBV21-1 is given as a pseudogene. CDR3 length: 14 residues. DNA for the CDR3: TGTGCCAGCAGCAAAGGGGAGGATTGCTACGAGCAGTACGTC. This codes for CASSKGEDCYEQYV.

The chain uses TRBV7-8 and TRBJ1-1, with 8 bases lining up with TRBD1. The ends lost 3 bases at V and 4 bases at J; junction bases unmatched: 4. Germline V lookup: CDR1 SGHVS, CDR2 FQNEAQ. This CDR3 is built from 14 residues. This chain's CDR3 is CASSLSGGPTEAFF. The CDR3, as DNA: TGTGCCAGCAGCTTGTCAGGGGGCCCCACTGAAGCTTTCTTT.

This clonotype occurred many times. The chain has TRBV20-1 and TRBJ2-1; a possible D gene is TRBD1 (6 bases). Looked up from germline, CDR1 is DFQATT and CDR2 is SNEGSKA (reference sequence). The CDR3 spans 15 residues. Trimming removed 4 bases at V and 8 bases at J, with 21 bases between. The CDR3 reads CSATDWDKRDDEQFF. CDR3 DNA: TGCAGTGCTACCGACTGGGACAAGAGGGATGATGAGCAGTTCTTC.